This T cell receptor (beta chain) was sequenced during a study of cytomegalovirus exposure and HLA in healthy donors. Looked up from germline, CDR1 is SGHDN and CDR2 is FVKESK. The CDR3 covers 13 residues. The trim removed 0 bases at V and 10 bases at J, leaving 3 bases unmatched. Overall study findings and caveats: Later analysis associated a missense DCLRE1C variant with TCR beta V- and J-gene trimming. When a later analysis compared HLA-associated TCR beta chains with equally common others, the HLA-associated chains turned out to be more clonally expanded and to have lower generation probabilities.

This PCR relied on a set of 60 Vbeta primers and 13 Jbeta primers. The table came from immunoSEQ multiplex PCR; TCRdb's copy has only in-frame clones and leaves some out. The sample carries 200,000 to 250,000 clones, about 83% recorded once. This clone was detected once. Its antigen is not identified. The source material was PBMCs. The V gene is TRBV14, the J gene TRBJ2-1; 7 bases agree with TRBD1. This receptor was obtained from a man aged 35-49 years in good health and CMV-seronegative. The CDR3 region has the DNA TGTGCCAGCAGCCAAGATCTGGGACAGGAGCAGTTCTTC. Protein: CASSQDLGQEQFF.